This T cell receptor beta chain is drawn from a study of shared clonotypes between healthy human individuals. V lost 6 bases and J 0 bases, leaving 17 bases between the germline ends. From germline, CDR1 is MNHEY and CDR2 SMNVEV (reference sequence). The CDR3 is 16 amino acids. In the naive CD8 group, cells lacked CD45RO and were positively selected for CCR7, so terminally differentiated effector memory CD45RA+ cells were left out. The donors were all Caucasian adults (living in Nashville, Tennessee). This clone was picked up one time. The authors split each subset's genomic DNA evenly across several immunoSEQ plates. The protocol was immunoSEQ multiplex PCR, while the TCRdb copy is restricted to in-frame clones and leaves out a portion. The sample lists approximately 840,000 clones, around 96% occurring once.

V usage is TRBV27 and J usage is TRBJ1-1; weak D call: TRBD1 (6 bases). The sequenced sample consisted of naive CD8+ T cells sorted from blood. The receptor's source is a man aged 25 to 45 in good health. CDR3 in amino acids: CASSKGQLHVNTEAFF. The CDR3 DNA reads as TGTGCCAGCAGCAAAGGACAGCTGCATGTGAACACTGAAGCTTTCTTT.